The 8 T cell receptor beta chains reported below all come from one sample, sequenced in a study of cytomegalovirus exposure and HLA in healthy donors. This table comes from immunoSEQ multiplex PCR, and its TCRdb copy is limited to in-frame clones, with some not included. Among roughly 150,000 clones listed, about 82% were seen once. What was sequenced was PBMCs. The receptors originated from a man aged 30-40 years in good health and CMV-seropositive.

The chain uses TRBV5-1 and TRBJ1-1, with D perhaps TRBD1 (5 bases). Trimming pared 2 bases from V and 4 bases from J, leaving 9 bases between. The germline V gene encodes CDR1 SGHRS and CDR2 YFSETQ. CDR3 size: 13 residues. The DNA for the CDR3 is TGCGCCAGCAGCTTTGGTAGGGGCACTGAAGCTTTCTTT. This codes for CASSFGRGTEAFF.

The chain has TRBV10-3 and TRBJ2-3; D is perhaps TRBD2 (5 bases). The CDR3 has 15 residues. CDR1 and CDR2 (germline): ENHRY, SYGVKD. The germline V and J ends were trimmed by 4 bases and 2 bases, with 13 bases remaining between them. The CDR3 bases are TGTGCCATCAGTGGAGGTAGGAGGCCCACAGATACGCAGTATTTT. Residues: CAISGGRRPTDTQYF.

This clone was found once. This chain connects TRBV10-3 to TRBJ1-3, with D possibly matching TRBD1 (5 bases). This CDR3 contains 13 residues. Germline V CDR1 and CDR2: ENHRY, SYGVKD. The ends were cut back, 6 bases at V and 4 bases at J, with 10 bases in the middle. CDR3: CAIRGVSGNTIYF. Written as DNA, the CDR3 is TGTGCCATCAGAGGGGTCTCCGGAAACACCATATATTTT.

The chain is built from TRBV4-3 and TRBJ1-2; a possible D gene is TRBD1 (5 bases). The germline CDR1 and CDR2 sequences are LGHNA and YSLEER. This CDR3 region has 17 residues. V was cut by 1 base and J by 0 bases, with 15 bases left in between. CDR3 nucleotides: TGCGCCAGCAGCCAAGGGTTAGCAGGGAAAGCTAACTATGGCTACACCTTC. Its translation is CASSQGLAGKANYGYTF.

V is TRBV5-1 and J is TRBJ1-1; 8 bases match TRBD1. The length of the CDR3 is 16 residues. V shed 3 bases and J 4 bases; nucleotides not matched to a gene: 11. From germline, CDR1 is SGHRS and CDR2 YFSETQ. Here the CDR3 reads CASSSTKTGGVTEAFF. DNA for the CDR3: TGCGCCAGCAGCTCGACTAAAACAGGGGGGGTCACTGAAGCTTTCTTT.

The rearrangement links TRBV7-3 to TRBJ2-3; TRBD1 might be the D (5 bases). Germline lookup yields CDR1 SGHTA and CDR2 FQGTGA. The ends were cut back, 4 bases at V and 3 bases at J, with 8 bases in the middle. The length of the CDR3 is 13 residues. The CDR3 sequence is CASSSRTTDTQYF. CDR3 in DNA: TGTGCCAGCAGCTCGCGGACAACAGATACGCAGTATTTT.

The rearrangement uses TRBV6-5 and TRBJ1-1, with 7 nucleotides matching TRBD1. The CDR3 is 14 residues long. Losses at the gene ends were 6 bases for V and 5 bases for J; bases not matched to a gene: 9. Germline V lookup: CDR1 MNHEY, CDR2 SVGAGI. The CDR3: CASREQGRQTEAFF. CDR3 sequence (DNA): TGTGCCAGCAGAGAACAGGGGAGGCAGACTGAAGCTTTCTTT.

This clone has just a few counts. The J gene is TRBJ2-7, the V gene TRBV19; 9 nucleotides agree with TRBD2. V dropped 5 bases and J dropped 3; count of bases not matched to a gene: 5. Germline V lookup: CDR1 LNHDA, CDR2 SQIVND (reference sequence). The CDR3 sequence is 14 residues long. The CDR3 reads CASSRAGGNYEQYF. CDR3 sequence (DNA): TGTGCCAGTAGTCGAGCGGGGGGAAACTACGAGCAGTACTTC. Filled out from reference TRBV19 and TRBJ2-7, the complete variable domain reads DGGITQSPKYLFRKEGQNVTLSCEQNLNHDAMYWYRQDPGQGLRLIYYSQIVNDFQKGDIAEGYSVSREKKESFPLTVTSAQKNPTAFYLCASSRAGGNYEQYFGPGTRLTVT.